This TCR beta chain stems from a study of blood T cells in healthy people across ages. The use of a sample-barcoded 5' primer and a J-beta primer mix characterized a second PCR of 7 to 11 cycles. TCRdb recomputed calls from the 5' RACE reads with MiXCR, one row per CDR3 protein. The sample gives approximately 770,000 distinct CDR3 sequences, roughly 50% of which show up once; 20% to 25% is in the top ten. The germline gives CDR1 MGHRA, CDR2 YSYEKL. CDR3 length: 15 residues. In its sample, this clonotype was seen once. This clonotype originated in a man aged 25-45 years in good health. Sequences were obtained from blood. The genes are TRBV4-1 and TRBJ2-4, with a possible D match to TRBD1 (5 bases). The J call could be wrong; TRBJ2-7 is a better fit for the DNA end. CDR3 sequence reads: CASSHSQGTEDEQYF. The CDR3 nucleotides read TGCGCCAGCAGCCACAGTCAGGGTACCGAGGACGAGCAGTACTTC.